Listed below are T cell receptor beta chains from one sample, sequenced in a study of T cell changes during pregnancy in multiple sclerosis. Clones were read by immunoSEQ multiplex PCR, and TCRdb kept only the in-frame ones, dropping some. The repertoire holds roughly 59,000 clones, with 90% to 95% as singletons. This material consisted of peripheral blood, taken in the third trimester of pregnancy. The receptor source for this set is a female donor in good health, enrolled as a control in a pregnancy study. Both conserved end residues are part of each CDR3. Each record gives: V gene, D gene, J gene, CDR3 DNA, CDR3 protein. The D gene is left open where the match is weak.

v_gene: TRBV9; d_gene: NA; j_gene: TRBJ2-1; CDR3nt: TGTGCCAGCAGCGGGTTCGGTAGCTCCTACAATGAGCAGTTCTTC; CDR3aa: CASSGFGSSYNEQFF
v_gene: TRBV28; d_gene: NA; j_gene: TRBJ1-5; CDR3nt: TGTGCCAGCAGTTTGATCATCCCGGTCGATAGCAATCAGCCCCAGCATTTT; CDR3aa: CASSLIIPVDSNQPQHF
v_gene: TRBV7-9; d_gene: NA; j_gene: TRBJ1-2; CDR3nt: TGTGCCAGCAGCCCTAATTCAAACTATGGCTACACCTTC; CDR3aa: CASSPNSNYGYTF
v_gene: TRBV6-6; d_gene: NA; j_gene: TRBJ1-5; CDR3nt: TGTGCCAGCTGCGGACAGATGAATCAGCCCCAGCATTTT; CDR3aa: CASCGQMNQPQHF
v_gene: TRBV28; d_gene: TRBD2; j_gene: TRBJ2-1; CDR3nt: TGTGCCAGCAGTCCCACACCGGGACTAGCGGGGGCTTACTCCTACAATGAGCAGTTCTTC; CDR3aa: CASSPTPGLAGAYSYNEQFF
v_gene: TRBV5-1; d_gene: TRBD2; j_gene: TRBJ2-1; CDR3nt: TGCGCCAGCAGCCCACTAGCGGGGGGTACCAATGAGCAGTTCTTC; CDR3aa: CASSPLAGGTNEQFF
v_gene: TRBV11-2; d_gene: TRBD1; j_gene: TRBJ2-7; CDR3nt: TGTGCCAGCACCCTAACGACAGGGGGTATCTACGAGCAGTACTTC; CDR3aa: CASTLTTGGIYEQYF
v_gene: TRBV11-2; d_gene: TRBD1; j_gene: TRBJ1-6; CDR3nt: TGTGCCAGCGGGGGGAAAGGGGGCGTATTTTCACCCCTCCACTTT; CDR3aa: CASGGKGGVFSPLHF
v_gene: TRBV7-8; d_gene: TRBD1; j_gene: TRBJ1-5; CDR3nt: TGTGCCAGCAGCCCGACAGGGGCTAGCAATCAGCCCCAGCATTTT; CDR3aa: CASSPTGASNQPQHF
v_gene: TRBV2; d_gene: TRBD2; j_gene: TRBJ2-1; CDR3nt: TGTGCCAGCAGTGCCCGCGGGGGTACTAGCTCCTACAATGAGCAGTTCTTC; CDR3aa: CASSARGGTSSYNEQFF
v_gene: TRBV6-5; d_gene: NA; j_gene: TRBJ2-1; CDR3nt: TGTGCCAGCAGTTACTTGGGGGCCAATGAGCAGTTCTTC; CDR3aa: CASSYLGANEQFF
v_gene: TRBV5-4; d_gene: TRBD2; j_gene: TRBJ2-5; CDR3nt: TGTGCCAGCAGCACCCGACTAGCGGGGGGCAAAGAGACCCAGTACTTC; CDR3aa: CASSTRLAGGKETQYF
v_gene: TRBV4-2; d_gene: NA; j_gene: TRBJ2-3; CDR3nt: TGTGCCAGCAGCCAAAGACAGTCTAGCACAGATACGCAGTATTTT; CDR3aa: CASSQRQSSTDTQYF
v_gene: TRBV7-3; d_gene: NA; j_gene: TRBJ2-1; CDR3nt: TGTGCCAGCAGCTTCCCCCCGGGTAATGAGCAGTTCTTC; CDR3aa: CASSFPPGNEQFF
v_gene: TRBV6-6; d_gene: NA; j_gene: TRBJ1-5; CDR3nt: TGTGCCAGCAGATTAGATAGCAATCAGCCCCAGCATTTT; CDR3aa: CASRLDSNQPQHF
v_gene: TRBV2; d_gene: NA; j_gene: TRBJ1-5; CDR3nt: TGTGCCAGCAGTGAACTCCCCCGACAGGTATCGAATCAGCCCCAGCATTTT; CDR3aa: CASSELPRQVSNQPQHF
v_gene: TRBV4-3; d_gene: TRBD2; j_gene: TRBJ2-5; CDR3nt: TGCGCCAGCAGCCAAGATCTTCGAGCGGGGGGCCGTCAGGAGACCCAGTACTTC; CDR3aa: CASSQDLRAGGRQETQYF
v_gene: TRBV11-2; d_gene: NA; j_gene: TRBJ1-3; CDR3nt: TGTGCCAGCACCTGGACAGAGGGTAACACCATATATTTT; CDR3aa: CASTWTEGNTIYF
v_gene: TRBV30; d_gene: TRBD1; j_gene: TRBJ2-7; CDR3nt: TGTGCCTGGAGGACAGGGCCCCACTACGAGCAGTACTTC; CDR3aa: CAWRTGPHYEQYF
v_gene: TRBV9; d_gene: NA; j_gene: TRBJ1-6; CDR3nt: TGTGCCAGCAGCGTAGGGCAGGTCAGCTCCTATAATTCACCCCTCCACTTT; CDR3aa: CASSVGQVSSYNSPLHF